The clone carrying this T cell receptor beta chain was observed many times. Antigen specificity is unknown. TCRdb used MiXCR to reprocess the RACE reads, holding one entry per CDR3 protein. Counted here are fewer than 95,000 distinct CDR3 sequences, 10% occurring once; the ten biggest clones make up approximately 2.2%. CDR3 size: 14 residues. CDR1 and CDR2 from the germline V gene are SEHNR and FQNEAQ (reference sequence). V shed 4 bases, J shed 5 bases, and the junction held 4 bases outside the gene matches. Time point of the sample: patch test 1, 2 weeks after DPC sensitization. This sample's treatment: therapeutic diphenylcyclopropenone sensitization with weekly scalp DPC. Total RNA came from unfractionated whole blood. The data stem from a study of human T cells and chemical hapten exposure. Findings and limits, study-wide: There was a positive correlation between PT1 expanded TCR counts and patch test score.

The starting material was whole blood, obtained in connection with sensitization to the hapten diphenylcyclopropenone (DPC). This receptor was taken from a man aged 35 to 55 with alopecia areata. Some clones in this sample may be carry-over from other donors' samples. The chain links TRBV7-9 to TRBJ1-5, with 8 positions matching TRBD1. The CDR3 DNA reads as TGTGCCAGCAGCTCAGGACAGGGTGATCAGCCCCAGCATTTT. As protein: CASSSGQGDQPQHF.